The text below deals with one T cell receptor (beta chain). The antigen is not known. The record originates from a study of T-cell memory formation after mild COVID-19. Across the study: Clustering of TCRs was largely donor specific.

V was clipped by 8 bases and J by 1 base, with 23 bases between them. Germline-derived CDR1 and CDR2 are MNHEY and SMNVEV (reference sequence). This CDR3 contains 17 residues. TCRdb re-analysed the 5' RACE reads in MiXCR, keeping a single row per CDR3 protein. The sample includes around 140,000 distinct CDR3 sequences, about 25% of them seen just once. Study results and caveats: Contracting CD4+ clones lay largely in CM and EM, with CD8+ ones residing in EMRA.

The chain joins TRBV27 to TRBJ1-1; D is perhaps TRBD1 (6 bases). The sequence was obtained from an adult woman who had mild COVID-19 (a few samples of this study predate the infection). Cell type and time point are not known. The specimen sequenced was PBMCs or a T cell subset sorted from them (not recorded which). The CDR3 loop reads CASAFLDSSLPNTEAFF. The CDR3, as DNA: TGTGCCAGCGCTTTCTTGGACAGCTCTCTCCCGAACACTGAAGCTTTCTTT.